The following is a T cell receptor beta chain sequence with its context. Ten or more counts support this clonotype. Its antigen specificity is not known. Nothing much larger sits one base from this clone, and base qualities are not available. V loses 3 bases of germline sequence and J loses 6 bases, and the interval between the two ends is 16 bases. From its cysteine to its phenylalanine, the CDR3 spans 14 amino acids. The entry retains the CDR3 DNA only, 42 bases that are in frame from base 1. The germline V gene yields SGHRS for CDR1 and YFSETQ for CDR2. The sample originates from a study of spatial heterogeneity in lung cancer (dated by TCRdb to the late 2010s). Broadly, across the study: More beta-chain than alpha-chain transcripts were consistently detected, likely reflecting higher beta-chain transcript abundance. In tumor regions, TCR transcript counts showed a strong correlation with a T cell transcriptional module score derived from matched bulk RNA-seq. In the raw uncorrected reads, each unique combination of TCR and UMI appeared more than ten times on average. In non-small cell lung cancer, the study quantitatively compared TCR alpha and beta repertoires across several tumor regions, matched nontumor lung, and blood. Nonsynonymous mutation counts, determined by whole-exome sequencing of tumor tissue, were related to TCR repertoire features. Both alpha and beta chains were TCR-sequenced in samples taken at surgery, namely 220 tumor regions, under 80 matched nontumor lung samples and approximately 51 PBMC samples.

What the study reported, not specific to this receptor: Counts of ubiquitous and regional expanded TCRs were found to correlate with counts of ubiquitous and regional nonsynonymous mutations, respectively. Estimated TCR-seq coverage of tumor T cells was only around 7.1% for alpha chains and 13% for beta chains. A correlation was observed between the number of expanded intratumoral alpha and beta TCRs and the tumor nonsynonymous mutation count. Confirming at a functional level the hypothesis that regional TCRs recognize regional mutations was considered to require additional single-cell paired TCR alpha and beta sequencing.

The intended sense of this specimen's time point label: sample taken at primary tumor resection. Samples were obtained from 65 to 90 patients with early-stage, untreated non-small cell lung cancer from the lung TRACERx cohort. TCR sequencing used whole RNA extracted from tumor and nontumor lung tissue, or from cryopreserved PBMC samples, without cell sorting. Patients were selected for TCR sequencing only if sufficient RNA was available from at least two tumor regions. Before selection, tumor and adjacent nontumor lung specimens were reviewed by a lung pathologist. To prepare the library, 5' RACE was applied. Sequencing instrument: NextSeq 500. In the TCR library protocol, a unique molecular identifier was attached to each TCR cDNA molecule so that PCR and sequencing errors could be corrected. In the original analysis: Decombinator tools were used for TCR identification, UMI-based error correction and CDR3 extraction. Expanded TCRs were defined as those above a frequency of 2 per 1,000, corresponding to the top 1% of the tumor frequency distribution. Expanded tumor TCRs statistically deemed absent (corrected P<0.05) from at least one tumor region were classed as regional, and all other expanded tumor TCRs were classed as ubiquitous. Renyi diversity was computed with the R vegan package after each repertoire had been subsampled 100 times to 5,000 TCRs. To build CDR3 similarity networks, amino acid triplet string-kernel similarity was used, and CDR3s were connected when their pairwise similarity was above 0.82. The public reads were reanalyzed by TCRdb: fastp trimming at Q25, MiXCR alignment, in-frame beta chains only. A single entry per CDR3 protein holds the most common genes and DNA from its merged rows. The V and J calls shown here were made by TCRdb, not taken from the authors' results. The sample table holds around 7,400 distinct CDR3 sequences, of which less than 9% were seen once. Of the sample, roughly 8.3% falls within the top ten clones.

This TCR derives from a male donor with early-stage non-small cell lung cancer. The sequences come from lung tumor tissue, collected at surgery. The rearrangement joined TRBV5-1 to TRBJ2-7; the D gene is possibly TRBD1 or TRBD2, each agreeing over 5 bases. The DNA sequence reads TGCGCCAGCAGCTCCGGGACCAGAGAGGGCGAGCAGTACTTC. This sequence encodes CASSSGTREGEQYF.